This T cell receptor (beta chain) was recorded in a study of cytomegalovirus exposure and HLA in healthy donors. Study conclusions and caveats: Most sequenced TCRs were rare (though some public TCRs occurred in many donors). As was reported, the classifier diagnosed cytomegalovirus status with high specificity and sensitivity.

Both 60 Vbeta primers and 13 Jbeta primers went into the PCR. Assay: immunoSEQ multiplex PCR; the TCRdb copy retains only in-frame clones and omits some. The sample data list tens of thousands of clones. Regarding this clone: The antigen is not known.

V gave up 1 base and J gave up 6 bases; unmatched junction bases: 6. There are 15 residues in the CDR3. Germline loops: CDR1 LGHNT, CDR2 FRNRAP. The chain has TRBV12-5 and TRBJ2-3; 8 bases are shared with TRBD2. The source is a middle-aged woman in good health and CMV-seropositive. Input material: PBMCs. The CDR3 DNA is TGTGCTAGTGGTTTGGGTACTAGCGGTTACGATACGCAGTATTTT. It codes for CASGLGTSGYDTQYF.